Listed below are T cell receptor beta chains from one sample, sequenced in a study of T cell responses to AZD1222 COVID-19 vaccine. TCRdb keeps only in-frame clones here, not all; method: immunoSEQ multiplex PCR. The sample holds 20,000 to 25,000 clones, about 80% seen once. The sequenced sample was peripheral blood, obtained on day 0 of AZD1222 vaccination. The receptor set was obtained from an adult in good health. Both conserved end residues are trimmed from each CDR3.

J | length | V | CDR3
TRBJ1-5 | 11 | TRBV2 | ASSEDTAQPQH
TRBJ2-1 | 13 | TRBV28 | ASSSLPTSSNEQF
TRBJ1-5 | 14 | TRBV24-1 | ATSDNRGNVHQPQH
TRBJ1-1 | 14 | TRBV3-1/TRBV3-2 | ASSHSSARPNTEAF
TRBJ1-3 | 13 | TRBV5-6 | ASSLGQTMGNTIY
TRBJ2-1 | 14 | TRBV10-3 | AISEGSGQAYNEQF
TRBJ2-7 | 10 | TRBV29-1 | SVMVRSYEQY
TRBJ1-1 | 11 | TRBV7-2 | ASSLGVRGEAF
TRBJ2-1 | 12 | TRBV5-4 | ASSLQGVGNEQF
TRBJ1-1 | 11 | TRBV11-1 | ASSQDRNTEAF
TRBJ1-2 | 12 | TRBV28 | ASTLDSFNYGYT
TRBJ1-1 | 11 | TRBV10-1 | ASSESPVTEAF
TRBJ2-1 | 14 | TRBV28 | ASRPFGTSITNEQF
TRBJ2-7 | 11 | TRBV18 | ASSPPGSYEQY
TRBJ2-2 | 12 | TRBV19 | ASSPLKNTGELF
TRBJ2-6 | 17 | TRBV4-3 | ASSQERGGSFSGANVLT
TRBJ2-1 | 14 | TRBV3-1/TRBV3-2 | ASSQDRLAGVDEQF
TRBJ1-4 | 14 | TRBV7-6 | ASSSPTGTTNEKLF
TRBJ2-2 | 13 | TRBV25-1 | ASSEYGPNTGELF
TRBJ2-3 | 11 | TRBV7-3 | ASSLAYTDTQY
TRBJ2-3 | 13 | TRBV28 | ASSRRGGGTDTQY
TRBJ1-4 | 15 | TRBV27 | ASSSETGRSPNEKLF
TRBJ1-2 | 13 | TRBV28 | ASSFGLEANYGYT
TRBJ2-3 | 15 | TRBV7-2 | ASSLCLAGGLGDTQY
TRBJ2-7 | 13 | TRBV3-1/TRBV3-2 | ASSLLPGVSYEQY
TRBJ2-3 | 12 | TRBV27 | ASSLETATDTQY
TRBJ1-3 | 13 | TRBV5-6 | ASSLMQGSGNTIY
TRBJ1-4 | 13 | TRBV9 | ASSADITTNEKLF
TRBJ1-4 | 16 | TRBV27 | ASSPAPIELLRQEKLF
TRBJ1-5 | 11 | TRBV7-2 | ASAQGVFQPQH
TRBJ2-7 | 11 | TRBV19 | ASSSGFTYEQY
TRBJ1-2 | 12 | TRBV19 | ASSGTGEGLSYT